Sequencing of this T cell receptor (beta chain) was carried out in a study of CD8+ T cells in alopecia areata. The wider study: Scoring of treated patients' severity used the percentage of affected scalp area. Findings and limits, study-wide: In patients, TCRs were shared less clearly than in mice, and HLA may possibly be involved. While patients received tofacitinib, many expanded lesional clones remained present in scalp and blood.

The treatment: oral pan-JAK inhibitor, 5-10 mg twice daily. Sorting separated CD4+ and CD8+ T cells out of PBMCs. Points on this clone: Its specificity is not known.

The germline V and J ends were trimmed by 2 bases and 12 bases, with 16 bases remaining between them. From germline, CDR1 is MGHDK and CDR2 SYGVNS. This CDR3 is 14 amino acids long. cDNA serving as the sequencing template came from extracted, reverse transcribed RNA. The repertoire was sequenced with immunoSEQ multiplex PCR; TCRdb's copy has only in-frame clones and lacks some. Seen here are a few hundred thousand clones, 30% to 40% observed once, and the top ten hold more than 0.4%. This chain joins TRBV25-1 and TRBJ1-4; TRBD1 is a possible D gene (6 bases). This clonotype originated in a human donor with alopecia areata. The sample consisted of CD4+ T cells sorted from blood, taken around week 31, from a patient treated with tofacitinib. CDR3 residues: CASSERGTPRELFF. In DNA, the CDR3 is TGTGCCAGCAGTGAAAGGGGGACACCCCGGGAACTGTTTTTT.